This entry describes one TCR beta chain. Its antigen is unknown. No clone much larger than this one lies a single base away; base qualities are absent. Per the germline V gene, MGHRA is the CDR1 and YSYEKL is the CDR2. V and J are trimmed by 4 bases and 3 bases, and the gene matches miss 14 bases of the junction. Taken from cysteine to phenylalanine, the CDR3 has 19 residues. Only the CDR3 part of the read is kept: 57 bases, read in frame from the first base. The sequencer was an Illumina HiSeq 2500. Quantitative 5'-RACE with molecular barcodes was the method used to prepare the TCR beta libraries. The published analysis was carried out like this. A new computational method based on a probabilistic model of VDJ rearrangement was used to identify disease-linked TCR variants. TCRdb's own reprocessing of the public reads used fastp at Q25 and MiXCR and kept productive beta chains. Entries are consolidated by CDR3 protein sequence, retaining the most common genes and DNA. The V and J calls, along with clone size, are taken from TCRdb and not from the paper's own processing. The sample table holds around 250,000 distinct CDR3 sequences, of which about a sixth were seen once. The ten most abundant clones make up less than 35% of the sample.

The data originate from a study of CD8 T cells in ankylosing spondylitis (dated 2017 in TCRdb). General notes on the study: To find TCR variants linked to disease, the study profiled T cell receptor beta repertoires in ankylosing spondylitis patients and healthy donors. The full study cohort was made up of under 30 ankylosing spondylitis patients and around 100 healthy donors. Peripheral blood was sampled, and synovial fluid was additionally collected from ankylosing spondylitis patients. Study-wide findings and limitations: The disease-linked clones showed a CD8+ phenotype and occurred at relatively low frequencies in peripheral blood. Some motif variants were previously reported in synovial fluid and blood of reactive arthritis patients, suggesting common disease-initiation mechanisms. The disease-linked clones were reported to be significantly enriched in matched synovial fluid samples from ankylosing spondylitis patients. Blood from ankylosing spondylitis patients appeared to be characterized by a TCR beta motif made up of eight highly homologous amino acid variants.

The sequencing sample was made of blood, either unsorted or a sorted T cell fraction (not recorded which). The source of this sequence is a male donor with ankylosing spondylitis or in good health (not recorded which). The chain is made from TRBV4-1 and TRBJ2-3, and 12 bases in between align with TRBD2. The bases are TGCGCCAGCAGCCCAGATGCCTTCCCCCTAGCGGGAGGGACAGATACGCAGTATTTT. Its product reads: CASSPDAFPLAGGTDTQYF.